This T cell receptor (beta chain) was sequenced for a study of glioma-infiltrating T cells after dendritic cell vaccination. Germline assignment: CDR1 SNHLY and CDR2 FYNNEI. CDR3 size: 13 residues. With 7 bases removed from V and 1 base from J, the gap between germline ends came to 9 bases. The time point denotes: after dendritic cell vaccination, including at tumor progression/relapse. Selection required adequate fresh-frozen tumor tissue plus more than two years' survival data. No glioblastoma patient carried an isocitrate dehydrogenase mutation. TCRdb's table, derived via immunoSEQ multiplex PCR, lists solely in-frame clones and lacks some. The table has more than 75,000 clones, around four fifths seen once.

This chain joins TRBV2 and TRBJ2-3; D gene ambiguous. The starting material was blood, obtained after dendritic cell vaccination. The clonotype was recovered from a human donor with glioblastoma. CDR3 nucleotide sequence: TGTGCCAGCATTAGAGTGCGCACAGATACGCAGTATTTT. Protein: CASIRVRTDTQYF.